This T cell receptor beta chain was obtained from a study of T cell changes during pregnancy in multiple sclerosis. This clone appeared a few times. Method: immunoSEQ multiplex PCR; TCRdb's copy keeps in-frame clones and lacks some. Among 35,000 to 50,000 clones, roughly 92% were seen once, and the ten largest hold roughly 0.7%. The sequence came from a female donor with multiple sclerosis, enrolled in a pregnancy study. Sample: CD4+ T cells from peripheral blood mononuclear cells, taken in the first trimester of pregnancy.

CDR3 DNA sequence: TGTGCCAGCAGTTACTCTGGACAGGGGAAAGCCCAGCATTTT. It yields the protein CASSYSGQGKAQHF. The V and J genes are TRBV6-5 and TRBJ1-5, with 9 bases identical to TRBD1. This CDR3 comprises 14 residues. The J segment lost 11 bases and the V segment lost 0 bases, leaving 5 bases of the junction unmatched. Germline values: CDR1 MNHEY, CDR2 SVGAGI.